Below, 6 T cell receptor beta chains from the same sample are listed, as sequenced in a study of identical twins. TCRdb called the 5' RACE reads again in MiXCR, with one record for every CDR3 protein. In the table there are 550,000 to 800,000 distinct CDR3 sequences, under 8.5% of which are singletons. This same sample was also taken into another study, of yellow fever vaccine responses in identical twins.

Sequences were obtained from PBMCs. The receptors were sampled from a woman younger than 35 in good health.

The chain is built from TRBV5-1 and TRBJ1-1; D call uncertain. This CDR3 comprises 14 residues. Germline values: CDR1 SGHRS, CDR2 YFSETQ. Trimming cost V 0 bases and J 0 bases, with 6 bases left between them. CDR3 in DNA: TGCGCCAGCAGCTTGGACTACGTGAACACTGAAGCTTTCTTT. This encodes CASSLDYVNTEAFF.

This clonotype was seen more than once but under ten times. V gene TRBV7-2 combines with J gene TRBJ2-5; D is ambiguous. Deletions cut 2 bases from V and 4 bases from J, with 8 bases between. The length of the CDR3 is 13 residues. Per germline, CDR1 SGHTA and CDR2 FQGNSA. The CDR3 reads CASSLRVVETQYF. The CDR3 bases are TGTGCCAGCAGCTTAAGGGTAGTAGAGACCCAGTACTTC.

This clonotype was counted ten times or more. V usage is TRBV2 and J usage is TRBJ2-3; 9 positions agree with TRBD1. CDR1 and CDR2 (germline): SNHLY, FYNNEI. Unmatched junction bases numbered 7, after V lost 5 bases and J lost 4 bases. The CDR3 totals 15 residues. CDR3 coding DNA: TGTGCCAGCAGTATCCCGGACAGGGGCGCAGATACGCAGTATTTT. Encoded protein: CASSIPDRGADTQYF.

The sample holds many counts of this clonotype. This sequence joins TRBV25-1 and TRBJ2-3; a weak D match, TRBD2 (5 bases). Germline lookup yields CDR1 MGHDK and CDR2 SYGVNS. The CDR3 runs 16 residues. V was pared by 2 bases and J by 0 bases, with 12 bases between. CDR3 bases: TGTGCCAGCAGTGAACTGAGGGATACTAGCACAGATACGCAGTATTTT. Translated: CASSELRDTSTDTQYF.

This clonotype was recorded at least ten times. CDR3 in DNA: TGTGCCAGCAGCCCCGGACTAGCGGTAACAGATACGCAGTATTTT. This translates into CASSPGLAVTDTQYF. The chain has TRBV3-1 and TRBJ2-3, with 10 bases lining up with TRBD2. This CDR3 comprises 15 residues. Germline V gene sequence: CDR1 LGHDT, CDR2 YNNKEL (reference sequence). Trimming cost V 4 bases and J 3 bases; bases outside gene matches: 4.

On this clonotype: A much larger clonotype is one base distant, so this may be a read error. The chain couples TRBV12-3 or TRBV12-4 to TRBJ2-2; D is unresolved. V was cut by 8 bases and J by 1 base, with 11 bases left in between. The CDR3 runs to 14 residues. CDR3: CASCHVGNTGELFF. CDR3 sequence (DNA): TGTGCCAGCTGCCATGTCGGGAACACCGGGGAGCTGTTTTTT.